This T cell receptor beta chain came from a study of blood T cell repertoires in COVID-19. Study overall: Samples taken during acute and convalescent COVID-19 were collected in the United States, Italy and Spain. The analysed material was cDNA or gDNA that came from T cells, B-cell-depleted T cells, or PBMCs.

Original processing notes: The authors estimated nucleated cell counts from reference gene primer amplification. TCRdb's table, derived via immunoSEQ multiplex PCR, lists solely in-frame clones and lacks some. V and J calls and clone size follow that table, whereas D and trimming were derived from the DNA. The table includes over 200,000 clones, about 94% detected once. The CDR3 runs 15 residues. Per the germline V gene, CDR1 is SGDLS and CDR2 is YYNGEE. Trimming cost V 2 bases and J 8 bases; bases outside gene matches: 9. The Seattle patients, enrolled during active infection, were followed longitudinally.

The source material was peripheral blood. V and J are TRBV9 and TRBJ1-4; 7 nucleotides line up with TRBD1. This clonotype was obtained from a man aged 55 to 69 with COVID-19, enrolled during active disease. The CDR3 DNA follows: TGTGCCAGCAGCGTCTGGACAGGCGGTGGGGAAAAACTGTTTTTT. Its translation is CASSVWTGGGEKLFF.